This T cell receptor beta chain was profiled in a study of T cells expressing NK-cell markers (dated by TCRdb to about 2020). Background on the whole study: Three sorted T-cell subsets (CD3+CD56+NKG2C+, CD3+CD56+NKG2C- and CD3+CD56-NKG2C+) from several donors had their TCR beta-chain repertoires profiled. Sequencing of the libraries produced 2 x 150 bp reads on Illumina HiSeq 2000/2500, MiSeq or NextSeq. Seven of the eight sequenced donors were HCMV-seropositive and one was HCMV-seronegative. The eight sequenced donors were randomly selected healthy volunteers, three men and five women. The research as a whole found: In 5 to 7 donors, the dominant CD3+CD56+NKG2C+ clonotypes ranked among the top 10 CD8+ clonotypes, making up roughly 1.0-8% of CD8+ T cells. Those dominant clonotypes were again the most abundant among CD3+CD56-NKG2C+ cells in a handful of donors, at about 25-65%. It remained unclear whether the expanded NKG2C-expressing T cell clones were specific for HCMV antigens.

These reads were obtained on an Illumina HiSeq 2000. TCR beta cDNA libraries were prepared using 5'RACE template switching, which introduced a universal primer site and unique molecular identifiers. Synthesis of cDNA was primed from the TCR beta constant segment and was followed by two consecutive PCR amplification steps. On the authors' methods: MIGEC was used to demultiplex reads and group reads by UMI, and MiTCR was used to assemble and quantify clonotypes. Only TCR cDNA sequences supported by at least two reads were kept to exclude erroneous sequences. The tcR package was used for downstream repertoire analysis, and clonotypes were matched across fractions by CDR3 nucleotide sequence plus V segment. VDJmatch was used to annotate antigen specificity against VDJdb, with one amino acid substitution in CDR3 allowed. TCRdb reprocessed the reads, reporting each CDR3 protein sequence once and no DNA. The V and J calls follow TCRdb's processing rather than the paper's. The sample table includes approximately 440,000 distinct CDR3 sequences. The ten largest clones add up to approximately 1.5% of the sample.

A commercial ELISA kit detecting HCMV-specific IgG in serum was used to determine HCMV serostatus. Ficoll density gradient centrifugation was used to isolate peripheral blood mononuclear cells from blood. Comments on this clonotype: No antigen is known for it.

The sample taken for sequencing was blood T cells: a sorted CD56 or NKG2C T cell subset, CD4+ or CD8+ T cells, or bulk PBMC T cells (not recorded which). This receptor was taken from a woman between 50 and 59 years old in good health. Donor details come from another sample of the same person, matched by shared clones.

The CDR3 region reads CSFLLASGSTYNEQFF. The V and J segments used are TRBV29-1 and TRBJ2-1; there is no DNA to check the TCRdb D call of TRBD2. The cysteine opens and the phenylalanine closes a CDR3 of 16 amino acids. Only the protein sequence is given. CDR1 SQVTM and CDR2 ANQGSEA are derived from the germline V gene.